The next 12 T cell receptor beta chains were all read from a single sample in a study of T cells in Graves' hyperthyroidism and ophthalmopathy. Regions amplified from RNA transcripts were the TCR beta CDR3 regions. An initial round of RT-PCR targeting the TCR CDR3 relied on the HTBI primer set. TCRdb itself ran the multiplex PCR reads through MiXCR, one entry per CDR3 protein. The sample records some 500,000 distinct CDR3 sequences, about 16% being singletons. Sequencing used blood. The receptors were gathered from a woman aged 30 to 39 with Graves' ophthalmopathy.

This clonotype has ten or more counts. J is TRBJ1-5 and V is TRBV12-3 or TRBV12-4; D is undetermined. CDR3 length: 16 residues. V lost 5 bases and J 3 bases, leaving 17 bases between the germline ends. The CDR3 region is CASSPLGGELNQPQHF. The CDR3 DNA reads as TGTGCCAGCAGTCCCCTGGGCGGGGAGCTCAATCAGCCCCAGCATTTT.

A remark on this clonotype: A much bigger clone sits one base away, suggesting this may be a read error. The CDR3 spells CASRNTGGRAYNEQFF. The CDR3 bases are TGTGCCAGCAGAAACACTGGCGGGAGGGCCTACAATGAGCAGTTCTTC. The chain combines TRBV12-3 or TRBV12-4 with TRBJ2-1; 9 bases align to TRBD2. V gave up 6 bases and J gave up 2 bases; unmatched junction bases: 8. The CDR3 has 16 amino acids.

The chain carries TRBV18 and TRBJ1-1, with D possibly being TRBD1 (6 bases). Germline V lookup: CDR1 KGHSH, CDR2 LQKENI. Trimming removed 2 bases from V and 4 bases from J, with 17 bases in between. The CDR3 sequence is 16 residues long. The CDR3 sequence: CASSPMPGVGGTEAFF. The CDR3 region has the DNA TGTGCCAGCTCACCAATGCCAGGGGTTGGGGGCACTGAAGCTTTCTTT.

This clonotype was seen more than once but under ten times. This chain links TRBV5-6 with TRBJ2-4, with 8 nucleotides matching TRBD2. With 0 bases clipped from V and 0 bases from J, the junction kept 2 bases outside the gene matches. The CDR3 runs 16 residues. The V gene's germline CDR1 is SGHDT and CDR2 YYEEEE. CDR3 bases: TGTGCCAGCAGCTTGGAGCGGGAGAGAGCCAAAAACATTCAGTACTTC. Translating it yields CASSLERERAKNIQYF.

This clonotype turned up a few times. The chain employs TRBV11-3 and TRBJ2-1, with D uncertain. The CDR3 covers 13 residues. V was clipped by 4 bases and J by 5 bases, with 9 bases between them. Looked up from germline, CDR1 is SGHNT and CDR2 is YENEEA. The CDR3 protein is CASSSWIDNEQFF. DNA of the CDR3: TGTGCCAGCAGCTCGTGGATAGACAATGAGCAGTTCTTC.

The chain's CDR3 is CASSFDRAEAFF. The DNA for the CDR3 is TGTGCCAGCAGCTTCGACCGCGCCGAAGCTTTCTTT. V gene TRBV7-9 combines with J gene TRBJ1-1; the D is unclear. The CDR3 length is 12 residues. In germline, CDR1 is SEHNR, CDR2 FQNEAQ (reference sequence). Trimming removed 3 bases at V and 8 bases at J, with 10 bases between.

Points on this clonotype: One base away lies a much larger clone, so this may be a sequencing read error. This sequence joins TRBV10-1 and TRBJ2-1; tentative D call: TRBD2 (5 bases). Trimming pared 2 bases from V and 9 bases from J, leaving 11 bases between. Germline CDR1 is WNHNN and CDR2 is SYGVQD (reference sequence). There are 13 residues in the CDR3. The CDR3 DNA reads TGCGCCAGCAGTGAGGGACTGTGGAGTGAGCAGTTCTTC. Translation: CASSEGLWSEQFF.

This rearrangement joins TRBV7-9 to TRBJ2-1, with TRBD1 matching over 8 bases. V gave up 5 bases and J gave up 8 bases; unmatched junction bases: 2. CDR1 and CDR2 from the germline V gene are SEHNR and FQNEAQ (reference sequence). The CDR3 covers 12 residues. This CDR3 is CASSTDRDEQFF. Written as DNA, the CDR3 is TGTGCCAGCAGCACGGACAGGGATGAGCAGTTCTTC.

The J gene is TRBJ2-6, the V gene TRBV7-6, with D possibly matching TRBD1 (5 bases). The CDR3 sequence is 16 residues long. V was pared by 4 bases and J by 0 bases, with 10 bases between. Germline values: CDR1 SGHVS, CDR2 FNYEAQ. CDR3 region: CASSWQQASGANVLTF. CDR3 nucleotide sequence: TGTGCCAGCAGCTGGCAACAGGCCTCTGGGGCCAACGTCCTGACTTTC.

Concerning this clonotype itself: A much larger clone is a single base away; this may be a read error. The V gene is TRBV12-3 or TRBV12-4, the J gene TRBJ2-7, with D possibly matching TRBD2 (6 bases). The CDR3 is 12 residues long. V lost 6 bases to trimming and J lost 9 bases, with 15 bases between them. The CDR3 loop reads CASSDPGLPQYF. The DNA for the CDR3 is TGTGCCAGCAGCGATCCGGGACTCCCGCAGTACTTC.

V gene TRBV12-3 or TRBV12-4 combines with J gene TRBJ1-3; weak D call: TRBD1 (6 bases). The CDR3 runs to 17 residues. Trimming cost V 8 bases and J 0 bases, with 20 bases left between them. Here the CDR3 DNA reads TGTGCCAGCCGCCAGACAGGCACGGAGGTCTCTGGAAACACCATATATTTT. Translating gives CASRQTGTEVSGNTIYF.

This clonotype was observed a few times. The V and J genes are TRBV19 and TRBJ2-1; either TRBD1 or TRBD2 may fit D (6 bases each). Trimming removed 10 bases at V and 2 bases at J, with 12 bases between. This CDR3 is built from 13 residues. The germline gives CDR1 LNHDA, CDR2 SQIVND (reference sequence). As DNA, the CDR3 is TGTGCCACCCGGGGGCCGACCTACAATGAGCAGTTCTTC. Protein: CATRGPTYNEQFF.